Described below is a single T cell receptor (beta chain) sequence and its context. Only in-frame clones appear in the TCRdb table, and some are missing; sequencing was by immunoSEQ multiplex PCR. The table has around 63,000 clones, about 90% seen once. The CDR3 has 15 residues. V was pared by 2 bases and J by 5 bases, with 9 bases of the junction left unmatched. Germline CDR1 is GTSNPN and CDR2 is SVGIG (reference sequence). These data come from a study of cytomegalovirus exposure and HLA in healthy donors. The chain recombines TRBV30 with TRBJ1-2; 9 bases match TRBD1. Sequencing input: PBMCs. The receptor was isolated from a woman aged 18-29 years in good health and CMV-seronegative. In DNA form, the CDR3 reads TGTGCCTGGAGTCCAGGGACAGGGAGACATTATGGCTACACCTTC. Its protein product is CAWSPGTGRHYGYTF.